This T cell receptor beta chain was captured by sequencing in a study of cytomegalovirus exposure and HLA in healthy donors. Primers included in the PCR were 60 Vbeta and 13 Jbeta primers. TCRdb's table, derived via immunoSEQ multiplex PCR, lists solely in-frame clones and lacks some. The data show about 180,000 clones, 65% to 85% seen once. This clonotype originated in a girl aged 10 to 17 in good health and CMV-seropositive. Sequencing was carried out using PBMCs.

In DNA, the CDR3 is TGTGCCAGCAGCTTAGAGCAGGGTGGCGCTGAAGCTTTCTTT. Amino acids: CASSLEQGGAEAFF. The rearrangement joins TRBV7-8 to TRBJ1-1, with D tentatively TRBD1 (5 bases). Looked up from germline, CDR1 is SGHVS and CDR2 is FQNEAQ. This CDR3 comprises 14 residues. V dropped 1 base and J dropped 6 bases, with 12 bases sitting between them.